One sample yielded the 14 T cell receptor beta chains listed below, sequenced in a study of blood T cell repertoires in COVID-19 (dated by TCRdb to about 2020). The library was produced with the immunoSEQ multiplex PCR assay. What TCRdb holds here is the immuneACCESS table cut down to in-frame rearrangements. Part of the clones is not present; checked against another copy, under half of the missing clones reflect an unresolved V gene, and the others are unexplained. Across this sample there are 85,000 to 130,000 clones, with 71% seen only once. The ten largest clonotypes hold about 1% of the sample. The specimen was peripheral blood. These receptors were taken from a human donor with acute or convalescent COVID-19. The donor label of this sample is uncertain.

The V and J genes are TRBV6-1 and TRBJ2-1; D is unresolved. With 3 bases removed from V and 7 bases from J, the gap between germline ends came to 7 bases. CDR1 is MNHNS, CDR2 SASEGT, per germline. The CDR3 sequence is 12 residues long. CDR3 bases: TGTGCCAGCAGTGACAGGTTAAATGAGCAGTTCTTC. This sequence encodes CASSDRLNEQFF.

The chain is built from TRBV9 and TRBJ2-7, with 8 bases matching TRBD2. V shed 4 bases and J 6 bases; nucleotides not matched to a gene: 6. CDR1 and CDR2 from the germline V gene are SGDLS and YYNGEE. This CDR3 has 13 residues. As DNA, the CDR3 is TGTGCCAGCAGCACCGGGACTAGAGGCGAGCAGTACTTC. Protein product: CASSTGTRGEQYF.

V gene TRBV11-2 combines with J gene TRBJ2-7; 10 nucleotides match TRBD2. V was clipped by 4 bases and J by 5 bases; unmatched bases: 5. Germline V gives CDR1 SGHAT, CDR2 FQNNGV. This CDR3 has 14 residues. CDR3 nucleotide sequence: TGTGCCAGCAGCTCACTAGCGGGGCCTCACGAGCAGTACTTC. This translates into CASSSLAGPHEQYF.

The rearrangement uses TRBV7-9 and TRBJ2-7, with 8 bases fitting TRBD1. Germline V gene sequence: CDR1 SEHNR, CDR2 FQNEAQ (reference sequence). The ends lost 4 bases at V and 5 bases at J; junction bases unmatched: 10. This CDR3 spans 15 amino acids. CDR3 nucleotides: TGTGCCAGCAGCTCTCCCGGGACAGGATCCAACGAGCAGTACGTC. This sequence encodes CASSSPGTGSNEQYV.

This chain joins TRBV19 and TRBJ1-1; D possibly corresponds to TRBD1 (5 bases). The CDR3 sequence is 13 residues long. V gave up 3 bases and J gave up 4 bases, with 9 bases separating them. Germline loops: CDR1 LNHDA, CDR2 SQIVND (reference sequence). DNA of the CDR3: TGTGCCAGTAGTATCGCAGGGTTCACTGAAGCTTTCTTT. This encodes CASSIAGFTEAFF. Full variable domain (outside the CDR3, taken from reference TRBV19 and TRBJ1-1): DGGITQSPKYLFRKEGQNVTLSCEQNLNHDAMYWYRQDPGQGLRLIYYSQIVNDFQKGDIAEGYSVSREKKESFPLTVTSAQKNPTAFYLCASSIAGFTEAFFGQGTRLTVV.

With regard to this clone: Different DNA sequences within this sample yield the same CDR3. V and J are TRBV30 and TRBJ1-5; 8 bases fit TRBD1. Trimming at V came to 2 bases and at J to 4 bases, leaving 1 base not matched to a gene. The CDR3 is made up of 13 amino acids. Germline V gene lookup returns CDR1 GTSNPN and CDR2 SVGIG (reference sequence). The CDR3 bases are TGTGCCTGGAGTAGACAGGGGAATCAGCCCCAGCATTTT. This encodes CAWSRQGNQPQHF.

The chain joins TRBV21-1 to TRBJ2-5; TRBD1, the table's D call, was not compared with the DNA. TRBV21-1 is designated a pseudogene. The CDR3 spans 12 residues. This chain's CDR3 is CRFQGCQETQYF. The CDR3 bases are TGTCGCTTCCAGGGTTGTCAAGAGACCCAGTACTTC.

This chain connects TRBV3-1 (or the pseudogene TRBV3-2) to TRBJ2-5; TRBD2 is a possible D gene (5 bases). V was cut by 8 bases and J by 5 bases, with 15 bases left in between. Germline loops: CDR1 LGHDT, CDR2 YNNKEL (reference sequence). The CDR3 is 13 amino acids. CDR3 amino acids: CASGRPARETQYF. The CDR3 nucleotides are TGTGCCAGCGGGAGACCCGCCAGGGAGACCCAGTACTTC.

This chain links TRBV2 with TRBJ1-4, with D unclear. This CDR3 is 15 amino acids long. Per the germline V gene, CDR1 is SNHLY and CDR2 is FYNNEI. Trimming shortened V by 4 bases and J by 1 base, and 10 bases separated the two germline ends. CDR3 sequence (DNA): TGTGCCAGCAGTGTAGGAGGGAAAACTAATGAAAAACTGTTTTTT. Translation gives CASSVGGKTNEKLFF.

This clone came up many times. Other DNA sequences in the same sample also yield this CDR3. V gene TRBV28 combines with J gene TRBJ1-5; 9 bases are shared with TRBD1. CDR1 is MDHEN and CDR2 is SYDVKM in the germline V gene. The CDR3 runs to 15 residues. After removal of 1 base from V and 4 bases from J, the junction contained 2 bases not matched to a gene. The CDR3 nucleotides are TGTGCCAGCAGTTTATCGGACAGGGGAAATCAGCCCCAGCATTTT. This gives the protein CASSLSDRGNQPQHF.

This clone was detected once. The V gene is TRBV14, the J gene TRBJ2-2; D possibly corresponds to TRBD2 (6 bases). The germline gives CDR1 SGHDN, CDR2 FVKESK. CDR3 length equals 14 residues. With 8 bases removed from V and 3 bases from J, the gap between germline ends came to 13 bases. The CDR3 DNA follows: TGTGCCAGCGGCCGGGCGGGGCACACCGGGGAGCTGTTTTTT. It encodes CASGRAGHTGELFF.

This sequence joins TRBV5-5 and TRBJ1-1, with TRBD1 matching 8 bases. The CDR3 length is 12 residues. V trimming: 4 bases; J trimming: 8 bases; junction bases outside the gene matches: 4. Germline lookup yields CDR1 SGHKS and CDR2 YYEKEE (reference sequence). For the CDR3, the DNA is TGTGCCAGCAGCCAGACAGGGGCAGAAGCTTTCTTT. This codes for CASSQTGAEAFF.

The chain is built from TRBV2 and TRBJ1-3; 8 positions match TRBD1. Germline V gene data show CDR1 as SNHLY and CDR2 as FYNNEI. V lost 6 bases, J lost 7 bases, and 8 bases stayed unmatched. The CDR3 has 14 residues. Here the CDR3 reads CASSLQGAGNTIYF. The CDR3 DNA sequence: TGTGCCAGCAGCCTGCAGGGGGCAGGGAACACCATATATTTT.

The rearrangement links TRBV2 to TRBJ2-5; no clear D gene. The germline V gene encodes CDR1 SNHLY and CDR2 FYNNEI. The CDR3 has 15 residues. V was pared by 1 base and J by 1 base, with 10 bases between. For the CDR3, the DNA is TGTGCCAGCAGTGAAGAGGTGGTAGCCCAAGAGACCCAGTACTTC. It is translated as CASSEEVVAQETQYF. Together with reference TRBV2 and TRBJ2-5, the CDR3 gives the full variable domain: EPEVTQTPSHQVTQMGQEVILRCVPISNHLYFYWYRQILGQKVEFLVSFYNNEISEKSEIFDDQFSVERPDGSNFTLKIRSTKLEDSAMYFCASSEEVVAQETQYFGPGTRLLVL.